A selection of T cell receptor beta chains follows, all from one sample in a study of blood T cell repertoires in COVID-19. TCRdb keeps only in-frame clones here, not all; method: immunoSEQ multiplex PCR. This sample has 130,000 to 150,000 clones, with almost 80% found just once. Material for sequencing was peripheral blood. Source of these receptors: a man aged 50 or older with active or convalescent COVID-19. CDR3s include the opening cysteine and the closing phenylalanine or tryptophan. A D gene is named only where the DNA matches it firmly. A clone size is listed for some rows: how often the clone was seen (once, few, many), or a class if it is expanded.

D gene,clone size,V gene,J gene,CDR3 DNA,CDR3 protein
TRBD2,once,TRBV9,TRBJ2-3,TGTGCCAGCAGCGTAGCTCTAGCGGGAGCGGGAGACACAGATACGCAGTATTTT,CASSVALAGAGDTDTQYF
NA,once,TRBV19,TRBJ1-5,TGTGCCAGTAGTATGGCAGGTAGCAATCAGCCCCAGCATTTT,CASSMAGSNQPQHF
NA,NA,TRBV19,TRBJ2-1,TGTGCCAGTAGTATAACAGGTACCTCCTACAATGAGCAGTTCTTC,CASSITGTSYNEQFF
NA,NA,TRBV14,TRBJ1-2,TGTGCCAGCAGCCAAGCTACAGGCTTAAACTATGGCTACACCTTC,CASSQATGLNYGYTF
TRBD1,NA,TRBV2,TRBJ1-2,TGTGCCAGCAGCGTCGACAGGGGGAAGAACTATGGCTACACCTTC,CASSVDRGKNYGYTF
NA,NA,TRBV15,TRBJ1-5,TGTGCCACCAGCAGCGTAATGACAGGCCTTAGCAATCAGCCCCAGCATTTT,CATSSVMTGLSNQPQHF
NA,many,TRBV27,TRBJ2-7,TGTGCCATAGCCCCGACTGCCGCCTACGAGCAGTACTTC,CAIAPTAAYEQYF
NA,NA,TRBV28,TRBJ2-7,TGTGCCAGCAGCCTCCTCGACGGGGCCTACGAGCAGTACTTC,CASSLLDGAYEQYF
TRBD1,NA,TRBV14,TRBJ1-4,TGTGCCAGCAGCCGAACTCGGGACAGCTTAGTAAAACTGTTTTTT,CASSRTRDSLVKLFF
NA,NA,TRBV11-2,TRBJ2-7,TGTGCCAGCAGGCCCACTAGTATTTACGAGCAGTACTTC,CASRPTSIYEQYF
NA,NA,TRBV28,TRBJ1-1,TGTGCCAGCAGTTTAGCGGGGTACACTGAAGCTTTCTTT,CASSLAGYTEAFF
TRBD2,NA,TRBV9,TRBJ2-3,TGTGCCAGCAGCTCTCGGACTAGCGGGTCATTCACAGATACGCAGTATTTT,CASSSRTSGSFTDTQYF
NA,few,TRBV29-1,TRBJ2-3,TGCAGCGTCAAGACTTGGGGCACAGATACGCAGTATTTT,CSVKTWGTDTQYF
TRBD2,NA,TRBV11-2,TRBJ2-7,TGTGCCAGCAGCTACGGGACTAGCGGGAACTACGAGCAGTACTTC,CASSYGTSGNYEQYF
NA,NA,TRBV6-5,TRBJ1-4,TGTGCCAGCAGCCCATACCGGAATGAAAAACTGTTTTTT,CASSPYRNEKLFF
TRBD1,NA,TRBV19,TRBJ2-4,TGTGCCAGTAGTATAGGAGAGGGGGCGAGGTCCAAAAACATTCAGTACTTC,CASSIGEGARSKNIQYF
NA,few,TRBV2,TRBJ2-7,TGTGCCAGCAATACGGGAGTAGAGGACGAGCAGTACTTC,CASNTGVEDEQYF
NA,NA,TRBV3-1/TRBV3-2,TRBJ1-1,TGTGCCAGCGTACTTACAGGGAACACTGAAGCTTTCTTT,CASVLTGNTEAFF
TRBD2,NA,TRBV11-2,TRBJ2-2,TGTGCCAGCAGCTCTGGCGGGGCTAGCGGGACGGTATACACCGGGGAGCTGTTTTTT,CASSSGGASGTVYTGELFF
TRBD1,NA,TRBV5-4,TRBJ2-5,TGTGCCAGCAGCTTCGACAGGGCAGACGAGACCCAGTACTTC,CASSFDRADETQYF
TRBD2,NA,TRBV5-6,TRBJ2-5,TGTGCCAGCAGCCCACCGCCCCCTAGCGGGAGGGCCGAAGAGACCCAGTACTTC,CASSPPPPSGRAEETQYF